This TCR beta chain was found in a study of shared clonotypes between healthy human individuals. The protocol was immunoSEQ multiplex PCR, while the TCRdb copy is restricted to in-frame clones and leaves out a portion. The data show 550,000 to 700,000 clones, 60% to 75% seen once. The sequence came from a woman between 25 and 40 years old in good health. The sequenced material came from memory CD4+ T cells sorted from blood. The subset is: CD45RA-negative fraction.

CDR3 in amino acids: CASSERYSNQPQHF. The CDR3 DNA sequence: TGTGCCAGTAGTGAGAGGTATAGCAATCAGCCCCAGCATTTT. V and J are TRBV19 and TRBJ1-5, with unresolved D. This CDR3 has 14 residues. The germline V and J ends were trimmed by 5 bases and 0 bases, with 8 bases remaining between them. The germline CDR1 and CDR2 sequences are LNHDA and SQIVND (reference sequence).